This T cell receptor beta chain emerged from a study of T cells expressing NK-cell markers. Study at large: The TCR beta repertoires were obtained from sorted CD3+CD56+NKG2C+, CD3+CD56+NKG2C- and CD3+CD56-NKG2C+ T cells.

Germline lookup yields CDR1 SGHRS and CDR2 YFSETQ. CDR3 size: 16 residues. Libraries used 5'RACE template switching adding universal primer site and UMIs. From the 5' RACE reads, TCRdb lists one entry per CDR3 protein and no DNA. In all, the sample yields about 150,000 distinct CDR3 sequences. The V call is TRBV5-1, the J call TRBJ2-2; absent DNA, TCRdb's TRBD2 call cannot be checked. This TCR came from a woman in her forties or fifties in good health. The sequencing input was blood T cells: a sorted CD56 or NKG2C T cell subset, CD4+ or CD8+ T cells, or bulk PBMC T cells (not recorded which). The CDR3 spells CASSLWEAANTGELFF.